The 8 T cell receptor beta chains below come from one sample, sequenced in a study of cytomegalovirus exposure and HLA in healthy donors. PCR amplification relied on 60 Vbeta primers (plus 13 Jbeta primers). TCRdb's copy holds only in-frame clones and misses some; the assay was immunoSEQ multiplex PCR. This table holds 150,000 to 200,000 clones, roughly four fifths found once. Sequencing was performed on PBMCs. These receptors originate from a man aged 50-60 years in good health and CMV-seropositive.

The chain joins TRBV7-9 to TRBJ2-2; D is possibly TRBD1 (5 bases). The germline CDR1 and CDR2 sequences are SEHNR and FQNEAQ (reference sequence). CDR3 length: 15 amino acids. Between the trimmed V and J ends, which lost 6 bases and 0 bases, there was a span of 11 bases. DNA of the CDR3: TGTGCCAGCAGTCCAGGGCTCACGAACACCGGGGAGCTGTTTTTT. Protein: CASSPGLTNTGELFF.

The CDR3, as DNA: TGTGCCAGCAGCTTAGATCCGGACAGCTCCTACGAGCAGTACTTC. It specifies CASSLDPDSSYEQYF. The gene calls are TRBV7-2 and TRBJ2-7; tentatively, D is TRBD1 (6 bases). The CDR3 totals 15 residues. V lost 1 base and J lost 0, with 10 bases in between. Germline-derived CDR1 and CDR2 are SGHTA and FQGNSA.

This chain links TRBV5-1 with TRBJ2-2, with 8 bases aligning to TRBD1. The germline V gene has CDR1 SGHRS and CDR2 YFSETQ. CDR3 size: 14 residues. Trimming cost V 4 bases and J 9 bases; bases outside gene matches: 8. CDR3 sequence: CASSPGQGGRELFF. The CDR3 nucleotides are TGCGCCAGCAGCCCAGGACAGGGTGGCCGGGAGCTGTTTTTT.

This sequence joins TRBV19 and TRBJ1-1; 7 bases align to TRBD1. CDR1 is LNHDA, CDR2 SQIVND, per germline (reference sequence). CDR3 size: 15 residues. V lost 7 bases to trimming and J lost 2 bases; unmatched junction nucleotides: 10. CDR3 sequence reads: CASKGAGTANTEAFF. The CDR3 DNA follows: TGTGCCAGTAAGGGGGCCGGGACAGCTAACACTGAAGCTTTCTTT.

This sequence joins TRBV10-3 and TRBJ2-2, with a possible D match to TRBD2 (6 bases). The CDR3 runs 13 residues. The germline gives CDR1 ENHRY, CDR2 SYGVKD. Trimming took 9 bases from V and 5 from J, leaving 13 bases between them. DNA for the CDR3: TGTGCCATGGTGGCTAGCGTTACCGGGGAGCTGTTTTTT. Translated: CAMVASVTGELFF.

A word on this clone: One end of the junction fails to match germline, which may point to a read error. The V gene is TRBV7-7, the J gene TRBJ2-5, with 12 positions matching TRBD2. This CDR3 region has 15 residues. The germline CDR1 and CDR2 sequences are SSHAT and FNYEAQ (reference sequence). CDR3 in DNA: TGTGCTAGCAGCAGTGGACTAGCGGGGAAAGAGACCCAGTACTTC. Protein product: CASSSGLAGKETQYF.

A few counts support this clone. The CDR3 coding sequence is TGTGCCAGCAGCCCATCCGAAGGGGGTAGGTATGAGCAGTTCTTC. Encoded protein: CASSPSEGGRYEQFF. The V and J genes are TRBV6-1 and TRBJ2-1, with D possibly matching TRBD1 (6 bases). This CDR3 has 15 residues. V was shortened by 6 bases and J by 8 bases, with 20 bases between the two germline ends. The germline V gene encodes CDR1 MNHNS and CDR2 SASEGT.

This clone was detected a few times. The CDR3 region is CASTLRVRYEQYF. The DNA for the CDR3 is TGCGCCAGCACGCTCCGGGTACGCTACGAGCAGTACTTC. The rearrangement joins TRBV5-1 to TRBJ2-7; D remains unclear. This CDR3 spans 13 amino acids. V was shortened by 6 bases and J by 3 bases, with 13 bases between the two germline ends. Looked up from germline, CDR1 is SGHRS and CDR2 is YFSETQ.